Shown below are 5 T cell receptor beta chains from a single sample sequenced in a study of OX40 agonist ivuxolimab in advanced cancers. Using immunoSEQ multiplex PCR, the repertoire was profiled, and TCRdb retains in-frame clones only, with some absent. The table includes about 50,000 clones, around nine tenths detected once. The specimen comprised CD4+ or CD8+ T cells sorted from blood, sampled in a trial of the OX40 agonist ivuxolimab. These receptors were taken from an adult with an advanced solid tumor such as melanoma, head and neck, liver or kidney cancer.

The CDR3 coding sequence is TGTGCCAGCAGCGTAGTGTTGAACACTGAAGCTTTCTTT. Translating gives CASSVVLNTEAFF. The V call is TRBV9, the J call TRBJ1-1; D remains unclear. CDR3 length equals 13 residues. The germline CDR1 and CDR2 sequences are SGDLS and YYNGEE. Trimming removed 0 bases at V and 0 bases at J, with 3 bases between.

The chain has TRBV11-2 and TRBJ2-1, with D maybe TRBD1 (5 bases). This CDR3 spans 16 amino acids. The ends were cut back, 4 bases at V and 4 bases at J, with 17 bases in the middle. CDR1 SGHAT and CDR2 FQNNGV come from the germline V gene. The CDR3 spells CASSYLGVSGYNEQFF. The DNA of the CDR3 is TGTGCCAGCAGCTACTTAGGGGTGTCTGGATACAATGAGCAGTTCTTC.

This clone was detected only once. This chain links TRBV5-1 with TRBJ2-1; D gene uncertain. CDR1 is SGHRS, CDR2 YFSETQ, per germline. The CDR3 runs to 12 residues. The V and J ends lost 7 bases and 9 bases respectively, with 14 bases between them. The CDR3 DNA follows: TGCGCCAGCTCGAGCCCGGCTGCTGAGCAGTTCTTC. Translation gives CASSSPAAEQFF. The full variable domain, rest sourced from reference TRBV5-1 and TRBJ2-1, is KAGVTQTPRYLIKTRGQQVTLSCSPISGHRSVSWYQQTPGQGLQFLFEYFSETQRNKGNFPGRFSGRQFSNSRSEMNVSTLELGDSALYLCASSSPAAEQFFGPGTRLTVL.

This sequence joins TRBV7-9 and TRBJ2-1; no clear D. The CDR3 totals 13 residues. V shed 2 bases and J shed 4 bases, with 6 bases lying between them. CDR1 is SEHNR and CDR2 is FQNEAQ in the germline V gene (reference sequence). CDR3 sequence reads: CASSLFGYNEQFF. The CDR3 DNA is TGTGCCAGCAGCTTATTCGGATACAATGAGCAGTTCTTC.

V usage is TRBV5-6 and J usage is TRBJ1-5; TRBD1 agrees at 10 bases. Germline lookup yields CDR1 SGHDT and CDR2 YYEEEE. V lost 2 bases and J lost 7; bases outside the gene matches: 3. The CDR3 totals 14 residues. The CDR3 bases are TGTGCCAGCAGCTTCGGGACAGGGGACCAGCCCCAGCATTTT. It encodes CASSFGTGDQPQHF. Full variable domain (remainder filled in from reference TRBV5-6 and TRBJ1-5): DAGVTQSPTHLIKTRGQQVTLRCSPKSGHDTVSWYQQALGQGPQFIFQYYEEEERQRGNFPDRFSGHQFPNYSSELNVNALLLGDSALYLCASSFGTGDQPQHFGDGTRLSIL.